A single sample is the source of the 10 T cell receptor beta chains below, sequenced in a study of control samples from healthy donors and cancer patients. Repertoires were generated with immunoSEQ multiplex PCR, while TCRdb's copy carries only in-frame clones and drops some. Of over 100,000 clones listed, around 93% are singletons. Material for sequencing was blood. These receptors were taken from a woman aged 45-59 years in good health.

The chain recombines TRBV12-5 with TRBJ2-1; 11 bases are a match to TRBD2. The CDR3 is 15 residues long. CDR1 is LGHNT and CDR2 is FRNRAP in the germline V gene. Losses at the gene ends were 1 base for V and 5 bases for J; bases not matched to a gene: 1. Written as DNA, the CDR3 is TGTGCTAGTGGTTTGGGGGGACTAGCGGACAATGAGCAGTTCTTC. It encodes CASGLGGLADNEQFF.

The chain carries TRBV28 and TRBJ2-2, with D possibly being TRBD2 (6 bases). CDR1 MDHEN and CDR2 SYDVKM come from the germline V gene. V dropped 3 bases and J dropped 1 base, with 6 bases sitting between them. The CDR3 runs to 14 residues. For the CDR3, the DNA is TGTGCCAGCAGTTTCGGGAGGAACACCGGGGAGCTGTTTTTT. Amino acid sequence: CASSFGRNTGELFF.

J is TRBJ2-2 and V is TRBV27; D remains ambiguous. Per germline, CDR1 MNHEY and CDR2 SMNVEV (reference sequence). This CDR3 region has 13 residues. The V end lost 10 bases, the J end lost 8 bases, and 17 bases lay between the germline ends. The CDR3 is CATTKTASGELFF. The CDR3 DNA reads as TGTGCCACCACCAAAACCGCCTCAGGGGAGCTGTTTTTT.

This clone was counted between two and nine times. The chain joins TRBV28 to TRBJ1-3; 8 bases map to TRBD1. The V and J ends lost 2 bases and 0 bases, in that order; junction bases with no gene match: 9. Germline V gene data show CDR1 as MDHEN and CDR2 as SYDVKM. The CDR3 spans 18 residues. The CDR3 loop is CASSLVAGGGLSGNTIYF. DNA for the CDR3: TGTGCCAGCAGTTTAGTGGCAGGGGGCGGCCTCTCTGGAAACACCATATATTTT.

The chain has TRBV28 and TRBJ1-5; no definite D call. Germline assignment: CDR1 MDHEN and CDR2 SYDVKM. This CDR3 comprises 14 residues. With 6 bases removed from V and 3 bases from J, the gap between germline ends came to 12 bases. CDR3 residues: CASSPLGPNQPQHF. CDR3 sequence (DNA): TGTGCCAGCAGCCCCCTCGGCCCCAATCAGCCCCAGCATTTT.

Points on this clone: The junction departs from the called germline gene at one end, perhaps through a read error. For the CDR3, the DNA is TGTGCCAGCAGCCCACGGGTGACGGCTATCGCCTTC. Encoded protein: CASSPRVTAIAF. The chain recombines TRBV11-2 with TRBJ1-2; D is unresolved. The CDR3 is made up of 12 amino acids. Germline V CDR1 and CDR2: SGHAT, FQNNGV. The variable domain in full, with the rest retrieved from reference TRBV11-2 and TRBJ1-2, is EAGVAQSPRYKIIEKRQSVAFWCNPISGHATLYWYQQILGQGPKLLIQFQNNGVVDDSQLPKDRFSAERLKGVDSTLKIQPAKLEDSAVYLCASSPRVTAIAFGSGTRLTVV.

V and J are TRBV19 and TRBJ1-5, with D uncertain. V was trimmed by 6 bases and J by 0 bases, leaving 12 bases between them. The CDR3 sequence is 15 residues long. CDR1 and CDR2 from the germline V gene are LNHDA and SQIVND (reference sequence). The CDR3 coding sequence is TGTGCCAGTAGAACGACGGCCTATAGCAATCAGCCCCAGCATTTT. Protein: CASRTTAYSNQPQHF.

The rearrangement joins TRBV21-1 to TRBJ1-2. TRBV21-1 is designated a pseudogene. The CDR3 is 16 amino acids. The CDR3 reads CASSKGWVIGYYGYTF. The DNA for the CDR3 is TGTGCCAGCAGCAAAGGGTGGGTTATTGGGTACTATGGCTACACCTTC.

This clone was seen only once. The chain uses TRBV5-1 and TRBJ1-2; D unclear. The CDR3 sequence is 14 residues long. With 4 bases removed from V and 4 bases from J, the gap between germline ends came to 14 bases. CDR1 is SGHRS and CDR2 is YFSETQ in the germline V gene. The CDR3 loop is CASSNYTASYGYTF. CDR3 nucleotides: TGCGCCAGCAGCAACTATACAGCTTCCTATGGCTACACCTTC. Using reference TRBV5-1 and TRBJ1-2 for the parts outside the CDR3, the full variable domain is KAGVTQTPRYLIKTRGQQVTLSCSPISGHRSVSWYQQTPGQGLQFLFEYFSETQRNKGNFPGRFSGRQFSNSRSEMNVSTLELGDSALYLCASSNYTASYGYTFGSGTRLTVV.

This clone showed up just a few times. The chain joins TRBV30 to TRBJ2-7; possibly TRBD1 for D (6 bases). Germline V CDR1 and CDR2: GTSNPN, SVGIG (reference sequence). CDR3 length equals 13 residues. The germline V and J ends were trimmed by 7 bases and 2 bases, with 15 bases remaining between them. CDR3 bases: TGTGCCTTATTACAGGGTTTCGCCTACGAGCAGTACTTC. Translation gives CALLQGFAYEQYF.